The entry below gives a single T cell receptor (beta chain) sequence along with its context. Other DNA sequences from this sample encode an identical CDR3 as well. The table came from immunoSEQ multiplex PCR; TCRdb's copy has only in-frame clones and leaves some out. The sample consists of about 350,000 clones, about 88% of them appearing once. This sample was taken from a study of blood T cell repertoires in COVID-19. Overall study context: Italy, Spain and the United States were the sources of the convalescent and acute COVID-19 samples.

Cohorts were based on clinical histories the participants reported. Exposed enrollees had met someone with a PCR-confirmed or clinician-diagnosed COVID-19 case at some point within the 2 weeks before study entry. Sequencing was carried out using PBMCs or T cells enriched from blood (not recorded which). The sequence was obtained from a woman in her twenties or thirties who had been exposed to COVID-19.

CDR3 protein: CASSYSTDTQYF. CDR3 bases: TGCGCCAGCAGCTACAGCACAGATACGCAGTATTTT. The genes are TRBV10-1 and TRBJ2-3; D ambiguous. The CDR3 has 12 residues. Germline CDR1 WNHNN, CDR2 SYGVQD (reference sequence). Trimming took off 6 bases at V and 0 bases at J, with 4 bases between the two ends.